This TCR beta chain was found in a study of CD8 T cells in ankylosing spondylitis. Study-wide points: Clones linked with disease were CD8+ and fairly uncommon in the peripheral blood. Within ankylosing spondylitis blood, a TCR beta motif made up of roughly eight highly homologous variants appeared to be characteristic. Reports of some motif variants in reactive arthritis synovial fluid and blood predate this one.

This clonotype has only a few counts. Antigen: not known. V was trimmed by 3 bases and J by 3 bases, leaving 15 bases between them. The CDR3 runs to 16 residues. Germline V gene lookup returns CDR1 KGHSH and CDR2 LQKENI. Each CDR3 protein gets one entry after TCRdb re-called the 5' RACE reads with MiXCR. Found here are some 85,000 distinct CDR3 sequences, roughly 10% of them singletons; the top ten hold roughly 29%. The gene calls are TRBV18 and TRBJ1-5; perhaps TRBD1 as D (6 bases). This TCR was sampled from a male donor with ankylosing spondylitis. Sequencing input: blood, either unsorted or a sorted T cell fraction (not recorded which). The CDR3: CASSPRGGSINQPQHF. Here the CDR3 DNA reads TGTGCCAGCTCACCCAGAGGGGGGTCTATCAATCAGCCCCAGCATTTT.